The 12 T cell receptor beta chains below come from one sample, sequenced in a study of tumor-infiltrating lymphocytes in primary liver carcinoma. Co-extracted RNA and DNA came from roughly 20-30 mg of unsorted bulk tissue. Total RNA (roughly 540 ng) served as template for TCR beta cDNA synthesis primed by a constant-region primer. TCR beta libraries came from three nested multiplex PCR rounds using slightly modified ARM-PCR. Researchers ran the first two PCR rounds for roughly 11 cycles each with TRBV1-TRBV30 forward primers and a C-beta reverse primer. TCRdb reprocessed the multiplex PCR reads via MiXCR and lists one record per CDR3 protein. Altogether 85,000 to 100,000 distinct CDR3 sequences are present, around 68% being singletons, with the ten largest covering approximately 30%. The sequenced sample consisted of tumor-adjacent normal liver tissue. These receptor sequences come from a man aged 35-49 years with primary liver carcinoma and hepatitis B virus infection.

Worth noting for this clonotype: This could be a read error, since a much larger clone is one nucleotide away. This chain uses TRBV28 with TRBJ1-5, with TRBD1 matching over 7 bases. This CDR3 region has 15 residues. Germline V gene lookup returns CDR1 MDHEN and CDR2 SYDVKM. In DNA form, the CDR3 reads TGTGCCAGCAGTTCACCCCGACAGGGAGGGCAGCCCCGGCATTTT. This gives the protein CASSSPRQGGQPRHF. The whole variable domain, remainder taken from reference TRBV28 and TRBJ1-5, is DVKVTQSSRYLVKRTGEKVFLECVQDMDHENMFWYRQDPGLGLRLIYFSYDVKMKEKGDIPEGYSVSREKKERFSLILESASTNQTSMYLCASSSPRQGGQPRHFGDGTRLSIL.

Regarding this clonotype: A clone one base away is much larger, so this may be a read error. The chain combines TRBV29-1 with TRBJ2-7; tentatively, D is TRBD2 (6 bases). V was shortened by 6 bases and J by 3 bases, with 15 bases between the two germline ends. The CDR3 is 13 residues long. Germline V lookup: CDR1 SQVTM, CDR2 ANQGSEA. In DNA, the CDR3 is TGCAGCGTAGCTCGGGACTCCTACTACGAGCAGTACTTC. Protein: CSVARDSYYEQYF.

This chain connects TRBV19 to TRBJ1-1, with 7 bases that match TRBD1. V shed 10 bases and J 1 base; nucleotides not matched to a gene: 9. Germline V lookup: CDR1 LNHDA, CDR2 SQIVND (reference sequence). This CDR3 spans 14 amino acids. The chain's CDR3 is CATASRGWNTEAFF. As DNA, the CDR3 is TGTGCCACTGCCTCCAGGGGGTGGAACACTGAAGCTTTCTTT.

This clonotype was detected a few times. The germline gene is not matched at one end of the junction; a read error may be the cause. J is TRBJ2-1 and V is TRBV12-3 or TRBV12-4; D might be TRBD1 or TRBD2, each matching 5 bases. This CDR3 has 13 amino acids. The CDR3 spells CASSWRADNEQLF. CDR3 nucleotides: TGTGCCAGCAGCTGGAGAGCGGACAATGAGCAACTCTTC.

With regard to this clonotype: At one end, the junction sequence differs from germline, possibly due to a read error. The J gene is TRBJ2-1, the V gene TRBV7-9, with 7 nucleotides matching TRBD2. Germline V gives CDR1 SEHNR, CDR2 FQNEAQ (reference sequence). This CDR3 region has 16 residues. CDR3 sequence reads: CTSSPGRAGVCDEQFF. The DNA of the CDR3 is TGTACCAGCAGCCCGGGCAGGGCGGGAGTCTGTGATGAGCAGTTCTTC.

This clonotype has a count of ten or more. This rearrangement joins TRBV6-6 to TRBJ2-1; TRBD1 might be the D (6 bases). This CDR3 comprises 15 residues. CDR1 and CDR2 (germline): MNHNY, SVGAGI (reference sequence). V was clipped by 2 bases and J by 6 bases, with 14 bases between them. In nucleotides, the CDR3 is TGTGCCAGCAGTTACCTCGAGACAGGTCTCAATGAGCAGTTCTTC. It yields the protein CASSYLETGLNEQFF.

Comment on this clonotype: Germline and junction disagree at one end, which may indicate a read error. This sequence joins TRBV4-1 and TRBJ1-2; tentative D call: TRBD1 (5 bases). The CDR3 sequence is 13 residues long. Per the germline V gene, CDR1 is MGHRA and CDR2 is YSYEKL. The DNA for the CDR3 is TGCGCCAGTTGCGAGACAGCTAACTATGGCTACGCCTTC. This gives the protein CASCETANYGYAF.

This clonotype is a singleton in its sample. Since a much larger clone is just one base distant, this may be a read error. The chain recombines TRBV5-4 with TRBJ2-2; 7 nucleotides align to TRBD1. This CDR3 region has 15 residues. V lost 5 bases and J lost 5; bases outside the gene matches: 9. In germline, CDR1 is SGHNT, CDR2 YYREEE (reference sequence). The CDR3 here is CASRSGQIETGELFF. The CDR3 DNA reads TGTGCCAGCAGGTCGGGACAGATAGAGACCGGGGAGCTGTTTTTT.

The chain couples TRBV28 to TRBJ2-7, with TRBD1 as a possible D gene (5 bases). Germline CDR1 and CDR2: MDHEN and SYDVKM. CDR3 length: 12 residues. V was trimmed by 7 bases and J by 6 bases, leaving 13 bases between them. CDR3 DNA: TGTGCCAGCACTACTGGGGCACCCGAGCAGTACTTC. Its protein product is CASTTGAPEQYF.

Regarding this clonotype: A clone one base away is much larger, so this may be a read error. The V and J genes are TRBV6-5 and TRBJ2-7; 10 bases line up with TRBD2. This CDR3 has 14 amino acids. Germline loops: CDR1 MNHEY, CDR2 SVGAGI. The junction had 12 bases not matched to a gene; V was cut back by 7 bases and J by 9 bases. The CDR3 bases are TGTGCCAGCAACCCTCTAGCGGGAGCGGGGGGGCAGTACTTC. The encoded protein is CASNPLAGAGGQYF.

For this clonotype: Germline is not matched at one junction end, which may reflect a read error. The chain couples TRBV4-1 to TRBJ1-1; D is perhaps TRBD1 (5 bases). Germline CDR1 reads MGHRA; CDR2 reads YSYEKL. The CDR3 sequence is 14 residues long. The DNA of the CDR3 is TGCGCCAGCAGCCAAACTACAGGAGGCGCGGAAGCCTTCTTT. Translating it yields CASSQTTGGAEAFF.

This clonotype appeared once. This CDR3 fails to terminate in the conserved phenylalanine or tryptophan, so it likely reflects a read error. The CDR3 protein is CASSLDPTGGFTGELFI. In DNA form, the CDR3 reads TGTGCCAGTAGCTTAGATCCTACGGGAGGGTTCACCGGGGAGCTGTTTATT. This chain joins TRBV11-2 and TRBJ2-2, with 8 bases aligning to TRBD2. This CDR3 has 17 residues. Germline-derived CDR1 and CDR2 are SGHAT and FQNNGV.